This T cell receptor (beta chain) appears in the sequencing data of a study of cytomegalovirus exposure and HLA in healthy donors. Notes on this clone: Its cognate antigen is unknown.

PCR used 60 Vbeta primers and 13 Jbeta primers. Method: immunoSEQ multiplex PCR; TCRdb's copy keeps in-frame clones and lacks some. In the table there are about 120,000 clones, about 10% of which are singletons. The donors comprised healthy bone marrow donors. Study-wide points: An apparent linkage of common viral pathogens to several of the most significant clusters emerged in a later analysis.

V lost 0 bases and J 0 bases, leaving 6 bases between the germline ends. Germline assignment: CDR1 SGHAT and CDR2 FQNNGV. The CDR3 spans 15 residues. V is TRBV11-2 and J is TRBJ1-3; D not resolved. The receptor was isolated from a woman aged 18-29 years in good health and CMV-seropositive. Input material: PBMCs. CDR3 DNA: TGTGCCAGCAGCTTAGATGTGGCCTCTGGAAACACCATATATTTT. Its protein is CASSLDVASGNTIYF.